The 5 T cell receptor beta chains below were found in one sample sequenced in a study of identical twins. TCRdb recomputed calls from the 5' RACE reads with MiXCR, one row per CDR3 protein. The sample contains just over 450,000 distinct CDR3 sequences, 13% to 15% of which appear only once. These sequences were also reported in another study, on yellow fever vaccine responses in identical twins.

The sample consisted of CD4+ T cells sorted from blood. These receptor sequences come from a woman under 30 in good health.

This clonotype occurred a few times. CDR3 in DNA: TGTGCCAGCAGTCTTACCACTAATGAAAAACTGTTTTTT. It translates to CASSLTTNEKLFF. The chain recombines TRBV2 with TRBJ1-4, with D hard to call. The V and J ends lost 5 bases and 2 bases respectively, with 6 bases between them. The CDR3 has 13 residues. Germline assignment: CDR1 SNHLY and CDR2 FYNNEI. The variable domain in full, completed from reference TRBV2 and TRBJ1-4, reads EPEVTQTPSHQVTQMGQEVILRCVPISNHLYFYWYRQILGQKVEFLVSFYNNEISEKSEIFDDQFSVERPDGSNFTLKIRSTKLEDSAMYFCASSLTTNEKLFFGSGTQLSVL.

V and J are TRBV7-2 and TRBJ2-7, with D hard to call. The germline V and J ends were trimmed by 1 base and 0 bases, with 10 bases remaining between them. The CDR3 sequence is 15 residues long. In germline, CDR1 is SGHTA, CDR2 FQGNSA. CDR3 nucleotides: TGTGCCAGCAGCTTAGTGATGGGAAGCTCCTACGAGCAGTACTTC. Encoded protein: CASSLVMGSSYEQYF. Looking up the rest from reference TRBV7-2 and TRBJ2-7 gives the full variable domain: GAGVSQSPSNKVTEKGKDVELRCDPISGHTALYWYRQSLGQGLEFLIYFQGNSAPDKSGLPSDRFSAERTGGSVSTLTIQRTQQEDSAVYLCASSLVMGSSYEQYFGPGTRLTVT.

This chain links TRBV9 with TRBJ2-5; 9 bases match TRBD1. The V segment lost 2 bases and the J segment 7 bases; nucleotides outside the gene matches: 0. CDR3 length: 12 amino acids. Germline CDR1 and CDR2: SGDLS and YYNGEE. The DNA of the CDR3 is TGTGCCAGCAGCGTGACAGGGGGGACCCAGTACTTC. Residues: CASSVTGGTQYF.

This clonotype has more than one count but fewer than ten. The gene calls are TRBV7-2 and TRBJ2-5; 13 positions match TRBD2. The V and J ends lost 7 bases and 6 bases, in that order; junction bases with no gene match: 5. The CDR3 has 14 amino acids. Per the germline V gene, CDR1 is SGHTA and CDR2 is FQGNSA. In DNA form, the CDR3 reads TGTGCCAGCATCCAGGGACTAGCGGGGAAGACCCAGTACTTC. Its translation: CASIQGLAGKTQYF. The variable domain in full, with the rest retrieved from reference TRBV7-2 and TRBJ2-5, is GAGVSQSPSNKVTEKGKDVELRCDPISGHTALYWYRQSLGQGLEFLIYFQGNSAPDKSGLPSDRFSAERTGGSVSTLTIQRTQQEDSAVYLCASIQGLAGKTQYFGPGTRLLVL.

CDR3 sequence: CASGKTGGSQPQHF. The DNA for the CDR3 is TGTGCCAGCGGTAAAACAGGGGGCAGTCAGCCCCAGCATTTT. J is TRBJ1-5 and V is TRBV27, with 9 positions matching TRBD1. V lost 8 bases and J lost 6; bases outside the gene matches: 8. This CDR3 has 14 residues. Germline CDR1 and CDR2: MNHEY and SMNVEV (reference sequence).